This T cell receptor (beta chain) originates from a study of human T cells and chemical hapten exposure. Study results and caveats: The study found that PT1 expanded TCR counts correlated positively with patch test score.

This CDR3 contains 14 residues. V dropped 1 base and J dropped 4 bases, with 13 bases sitting between them. Germline values: CDR1 DFQATT, CDR2 SNEGSKA (reference sequence). One entry per CDR3 protein results from TCRdb running MiXCR on the RACE reads. The repertoire has 95,000 or so distinct CDR3 sequences, roughly an eighth of them found once; the top ten carry roughly 3%. This clonotype was recorded at least ten times. What it recognizes is unknown. Indicated time point: patch test 2, 6 weeks after DPC sensitization. The treatment: therapeutic diphenylcyclopropenone sensitization with weekly scalp DPC. At patch-test visits, sampling came before the patch test.

This sequence was found in a woman in her forties with alopecia areata. Some clones in this sample may be carry-over from other donors' samples. This specimen consisted of whole blood, obtained in connection with sensitization to the hapten diphenylcyclopropenone (DPC). J is TRBJ2-5 and V is TRBV20-1; possible D gene TRBD2, 5 bases. CDR3 bases: TGCAGTGCTAGAGTTGGAGGACTCGCAGAGACCCAGTACTTC. This sequence encodes CSARVGGLAETQYF.